The rows below give T cell receptor beta chains drawn from one sample of a study of OX40 agonist ivuxolimab in advanced cancers. Clones were sequenced by immunoSEQ multiplex PCR, and TCRdb holds only the in-frame ones, with some missing. The table records approximately 19,000 clones, over 60% of them present only once. The starting material was CD4+ or CD8+ T cells sorted from blood, obtained in a trial of the OX40 agonist ivuxolimab. The receptors were sampled from an adult with an advanced solid tumor such as melanoma, head and neck, liver or kidney cancer. Each CDR3 is given with its conserved first and last residue. A D gene is named only where the DNA matches it firmly. Size is stated for part of the rows, as once, few or many counts, or as a class when the clone is expanded.

j_call: TRBJ2-7
clone_size: NA
v_call: TRBV6-1
d_call: NA
cdr3_aa: CASRGLTYEQYF
cdr3_nt: TGTGCCAGCAGGGGGTTGACCTACGAGCAGTACTTC

j_call: TRBJ2-7
clone_size: NA
v_call: TRBV10-3
d_call: NA
cdr3_aa: CAISATSYEQYF
cdr3_nt: TGTGCCATCAGTGCCACCTCCTACGAGCAGTACTTC

j_call: TRBJ2-7
clone_size: NA
v_call: TRBV5-5
d_call: TRBD2
cdr3_aa: CASSPRASGDLYEQYF
cdr3_nt: TGTGCCAGCAGCCCAAGGGCTAGCGGGGACCTATACGAGCAGTACTTC

j_call: TRBJ2-1
clone_size: NA
v_call: TRBV15
d_call: TRBD1
cdr3_aa: CATSRDIAQGAYNEQFF
cdr3_nt: TGTGCCACCAGCAGAGATATTGCACAGGGGGCATACAATGAGCAGTTCTTC

j_call: TRBJ1-2
clone_size: NA
v_call: TRBV5-3
d_call: NA
cdr3_aa: CARSLVARKRNGYTF
cdr3_nt: TGTGCCAGAAGCTTGGTGGCACGGAAGAGGAATGGCTACACCTTC

j_call: TRBJ2-3
clone_size: NA
v_call: TRBV18
d_call: NA
cdr3_aa: CASSPVRARTDTQYF
cdr3_nt: TGTGCCAGCTCACCGGTCCGCGCACGGACAGATACGCAGTATTTT

j_call: TRBJ2-7
clone_size: few
v_call: TRBV7-3
d_call: TRBD2
cdr3_aa: CASSLGPSGRVSEQYF
cdr3_nt: TGTGCCAGCAGCTTAGGTCCTAGCGGGAGAGTGAGCGAGCAGTACTTC

j_call: TRBJ2-3
clone_size: once
v_call: TRBV5-1
d_call: TRBD1
cdr3_aa: CASSLDTGGMRTDTQYF
cdr3_nt: TGCGCCAGCAGCTTGGATACAGGGGGAATGAGAACAGATACGCAGTATTTT

j_call: TRBJ1-2
clone_size: few
v_call: TRBV7-2
d_call: NA
cdr3_aa: CASSSDSLLYGYTF
cdr3_nt: TGTGCCAGCAGCTCCGACAGTCTCCTCTATGGCTACACCTTC

j_call: TRBJ1-2
clone_size: NA
v_call: TRBV4-3
d_call: NA
cdr3_aa: CASSVRGGIAGYTF
cdr3_nt: TGCGCCAGCAGCGTGAGGGGGGGGATTGCTGGCTACACCTTC

j_call: TRBJ2-7
clone_size: NA
v_call: TRBV5-1
d_call: NA
cdr3_aa: CASSLDERGYEQYF
cdr3_nt: TGCGCCAGCAGCTTGGACGAGAGGGGGTACGAGCAGTACTTC

j_call: TRBJ2-3
clone_size: NA
v_call: TRBV10-1
d_call: TRBD2
cdr3_aa: CASSSGLAGFTDTQYF
cdr3_nt: TGCGCCAGCAGCTCGGGACTAGCGGGGTTCACAGATACGCAGTATTTT

j_call: TRBJ2-2
clone_size: NA
v_call: TRBV7-9
d_call: TRBD1
cdr3_aa: CASSKTGGLIRELFF
cdr3_nt: TGTGCCAGCAGCAAGACAGGGGGTCTAATCCGGGAGCTGTTTTTT

j_call: TRBJ2-3
clone_size: NA
v_call: TRBV6-4
d_call: TRBD2
cdr3_aa: CASSDSAGAPDTQYF
cdr3_nt: TGTGCCAGCAGTGACTCTGCGGGAGCCCCAGATACGCAGTATTTT

j_call: TRBJ1-5
clone_size: NA
v_call: TRBV27
d_call: TRBD1
cdr3_aa: CASSLVSGQGHQPQHF
cdr3_nt: TGTGCCAGCAGTTTAGTTTCGGGACAGGGGCATCAGCCCCAGCATTTT

j_call: TRBJ1-1
clone_size: NA
v_call: TRBV18
d_call: NA
cdr3_aa: CASSPSTVNTEAFF
cdr3_nt: TGTGCCAGCTCACCCTCGACGGTGAACACTGAAGCTTTCTTT

j_call: TRBJ2-7
clone_size: NA
v_call: TRBV5-6
d_call: TRBD2
cdr3_aa: CASSLESGSRYEQYF
cdr3_nt: TGTGCCAGCAGCTTGGAAAGCGGGAGTCGGTACGAGCAGTACTTC

j_call: TRBJ1-4
clone_size: NA
v_call: TRBV4-3
d_call: NA
cdr3_aa: CASSQEVGWRGPATNEKLFF
cdr3_nt: TGCGCCAGCAGCCAAGAAGTAGGGTGGAGGGGACCCGCAACTAATGAAAAACTGTTTTTT

j_call: TRBJ2-2
clone_size: NA
v_call: TRBV19
d_call: NA
cdr3_aa: CASSTRIGVRTGELFF
cdr3_nt: TGTGCCAGTAGTACCCGCATAGGGGTCCGCACCGGGGAGCTGTTTTTT

j_call: TRBJ1-5
clone_size: NA
v_call: TRBV28
d_call: NA
cdr3_aa: CASSLYPEANQPQHF
cdr3_nt: TGTGCCAGCAGTTTATACCCTGAAGCCAACCAGCCCCAGCATTTT

j_call: TRBJ1-2
clone_size: NA
v_call: TRBV19
d_call: NA
cdr3_aa: CASKDRRLLNYGYTF
cdr3_nt: TGTGCCAGTAAGGACAGACGCCTGTTAAACTATGGCTACACCTTC

j_call: TRBJ1-5
clone_size: NA
v_call: TRBV20-1
d_call: NA
cdr3_aa: CSAGVEPQHF
cdr3_nt: TGCAGTGCTGGCGTCGAGCCCCAGCATTTT

j_call: TRBJ1-5
clone_size: NA
v_call: TRBV30
d_call: TRBD1
cdr3_aa: CAWSTTTGINQPQHF
cdr3_nt: TGTGCCTGGAGTACGACGACAGGGATTAATCAGCCCCAGCATTTT

j_call: TRBJ2-7
clone_size: NA
v_call: TRBV6-6
d_call: TRBD1
cdr3_aa: CASRGRQGKTYEQYF
cdr3_nt: TGTGCCAGCAGGGGTCGACAGGGTAAAACCTACGAGCAGTACTTC

j_call: TRBJ2-5
clone_size: once
v_call: TRBV9
d_call: TRBD1
cdr3_aa: CASSTGQGFIETQYF
cdr3_nt: TGTGCCAGCAGCACTGGACAGGGGTTCATAGAGACCCAGTACTTC